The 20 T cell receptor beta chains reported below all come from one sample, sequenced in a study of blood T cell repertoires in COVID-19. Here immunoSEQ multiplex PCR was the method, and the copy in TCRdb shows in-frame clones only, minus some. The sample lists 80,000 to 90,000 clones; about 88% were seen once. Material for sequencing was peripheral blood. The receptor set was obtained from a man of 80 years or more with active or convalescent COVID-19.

The DNA for the CDR3 is TGTGCCAGCAGCCGGGACAGCATCGAGCAGTACTTC. Translated: CASSRDSIEQYF. The chain recombines TRBV6-5 with TRBJ2-7; 7 bases are shared with TRBD1. This CDR3 contains 12 residues. J was trimmed by 6 bases and V by 6 bases; bases with no gene match: 5. The germline V gene encodes CDR1 MNHEY and CDR2 SVGAGI.

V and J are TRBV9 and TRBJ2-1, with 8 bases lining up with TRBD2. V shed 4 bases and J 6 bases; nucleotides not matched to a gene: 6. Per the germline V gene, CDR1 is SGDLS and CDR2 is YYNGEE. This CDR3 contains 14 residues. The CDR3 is CASSLSGTSNEQFF. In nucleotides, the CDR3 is TGTGCCAGCAGCCTATCCGGGACTAGCAATGAGCAGTTCTTC.

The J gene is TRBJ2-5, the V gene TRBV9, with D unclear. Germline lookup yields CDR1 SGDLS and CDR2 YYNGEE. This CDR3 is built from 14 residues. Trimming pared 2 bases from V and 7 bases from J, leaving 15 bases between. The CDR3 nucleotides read TGTGCCAGCAGCGTGGCCGACACGGTAGGGACCCAGTACTTC. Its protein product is CASSVADTVGTQYF.

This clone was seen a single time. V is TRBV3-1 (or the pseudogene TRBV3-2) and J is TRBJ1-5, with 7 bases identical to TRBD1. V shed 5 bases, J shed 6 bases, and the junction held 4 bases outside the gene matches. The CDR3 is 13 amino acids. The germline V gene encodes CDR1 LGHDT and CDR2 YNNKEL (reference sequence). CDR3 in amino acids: CASSVYRGQPQHF. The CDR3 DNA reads TGTGCCAGCAGCGTATACAGGGGTCAGCCCCAGCATTTT.

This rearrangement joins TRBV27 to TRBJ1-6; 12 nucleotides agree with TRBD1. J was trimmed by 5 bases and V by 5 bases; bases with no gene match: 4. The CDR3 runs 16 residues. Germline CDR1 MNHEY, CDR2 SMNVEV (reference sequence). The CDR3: CASSNRDRGHNSPLHF. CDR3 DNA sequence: TGTGCCAGCAGTAATCGGGACAGGGGGCATAATTCACCCCTCCACTTT.

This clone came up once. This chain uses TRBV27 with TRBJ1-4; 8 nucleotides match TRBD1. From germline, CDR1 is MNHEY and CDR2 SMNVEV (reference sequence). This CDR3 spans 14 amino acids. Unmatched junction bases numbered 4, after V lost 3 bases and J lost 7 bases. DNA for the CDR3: TGTGCCAGCAGTTTCAGCAGGGGGCCTGAAAAACTGTTTTTT. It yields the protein CASSFSRGPEKLFF. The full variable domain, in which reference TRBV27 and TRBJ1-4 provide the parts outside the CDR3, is EAQVTQNPRYLITVTGKKLTVTCSQNMNHEYMSWYRQDPGLGLRQIYYSMNVEVTDKGDVPEGYKVSRKEKRNFPLILESPSPNQTSLYFCASSFSRGPEKLFFGSGTQLSVL.

CDR3 amino acids: CASTEGSLNYGYTF. The CDR3 DNA follows: TGTGCCAGCACGGAGGGTAGCCTTAACTATGGCTACACCTTC. V usage is TRBV28 and J usage is TRBJ1-2, with D uncertain. V was shortened by 7 bases and J by 1 base, with 13 bases between the two germline ends. Germline V gives CDR1 MDHEN, CDR2 SYDVKM. The length of the CDR3 is 14 residues.

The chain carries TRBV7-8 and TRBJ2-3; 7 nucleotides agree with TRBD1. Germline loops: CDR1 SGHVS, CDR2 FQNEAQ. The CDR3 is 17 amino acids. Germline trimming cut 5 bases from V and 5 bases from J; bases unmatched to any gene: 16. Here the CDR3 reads CASSPHQPDRAGDTQYF. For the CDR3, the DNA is TGTGCCAGCAGCCCCCACCAACCAGACAGGGCGGGAGATACGCAGTATTTT.

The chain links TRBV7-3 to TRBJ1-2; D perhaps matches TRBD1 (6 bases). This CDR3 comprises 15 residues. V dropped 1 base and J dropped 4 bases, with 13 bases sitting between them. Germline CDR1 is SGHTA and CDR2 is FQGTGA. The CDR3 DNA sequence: TGTGCCAGCAGCTTAAACCCAGGGGTTGTCTATGGCTACACCTTC. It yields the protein CASSLNPGVVYGYTF. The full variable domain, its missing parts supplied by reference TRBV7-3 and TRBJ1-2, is GAGVSQTPSNKVTEKGKYVELRCDPISGHTALYWYRQSLGQGPEFLIYFQGTGAADDSGLPNDRFFAVRPEGSVSTLKIQRTERGDSAVYLCASSLNPGVVYGYTFGSGTRLTVV.

DNA for the CDR3: TGTGCCAGCAGCCGGGGACACACCGCTGGCTACACCTTC. Its protein product is CASSRGHTAGYTF. The chain has TRBV11-3 and TRBJ1-2, with D tentatively TRBD1 (6 bases). Per germline, CDR1 SGHNT and CDR2 YENEEA. The CDR3 runs 13 residues. Between the trimmed V and J ends, which lost 5 bases and 7 bases, there was a span of 14 bases.

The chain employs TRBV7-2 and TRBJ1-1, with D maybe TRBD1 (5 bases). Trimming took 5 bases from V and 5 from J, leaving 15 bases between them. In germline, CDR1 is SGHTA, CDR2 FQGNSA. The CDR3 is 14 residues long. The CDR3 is CASSPWGGETEAFF. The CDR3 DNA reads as TGTGCCAGCAGCCCCTGGGGGGGGGAGACTGAAGCTTTCTTT.

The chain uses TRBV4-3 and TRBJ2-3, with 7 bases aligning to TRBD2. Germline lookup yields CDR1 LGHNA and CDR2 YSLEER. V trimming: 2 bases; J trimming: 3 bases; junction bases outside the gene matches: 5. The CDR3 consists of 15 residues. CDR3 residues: CASSQSGVGTDTQYF. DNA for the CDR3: TGCGCCAGCAGCCAAAGCGGGGTGGGGACAGATACGCAGTATTTT.

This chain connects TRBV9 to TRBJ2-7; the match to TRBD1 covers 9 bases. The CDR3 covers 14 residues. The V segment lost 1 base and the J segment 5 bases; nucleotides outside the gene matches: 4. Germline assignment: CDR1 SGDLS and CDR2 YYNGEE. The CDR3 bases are TGTGCCAGCAGCGTACGACAGGGGGAAGACGAGCAGTACTTC. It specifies CASSVRQGEDEQYF.

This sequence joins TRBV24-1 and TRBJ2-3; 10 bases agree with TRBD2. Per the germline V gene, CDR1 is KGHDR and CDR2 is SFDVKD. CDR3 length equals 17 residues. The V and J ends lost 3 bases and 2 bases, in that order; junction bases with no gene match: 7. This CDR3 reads CATSDIRTSGPTDTQYF. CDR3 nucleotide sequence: TGTGCCACCAGTGATATCAGGACTAGCGGACCCACAGATACGCAGTATTTT.

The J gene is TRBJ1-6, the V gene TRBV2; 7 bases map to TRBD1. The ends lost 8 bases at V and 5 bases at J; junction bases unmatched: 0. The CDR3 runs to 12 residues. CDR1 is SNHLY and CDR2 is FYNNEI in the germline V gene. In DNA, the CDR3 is TGTGCCAGCGACAGGGATAATTCACCCCTCCACTTT. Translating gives CASDRDNSPLHF.

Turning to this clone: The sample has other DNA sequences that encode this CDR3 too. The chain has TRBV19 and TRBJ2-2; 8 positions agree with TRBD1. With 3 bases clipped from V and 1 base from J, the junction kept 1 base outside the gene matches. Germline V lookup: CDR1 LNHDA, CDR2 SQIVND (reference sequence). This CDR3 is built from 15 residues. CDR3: CASSIGQGNTGELFF. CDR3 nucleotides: TGTGCCAGTAGTATCGGACAGGGGAACACCGGGGAGCTGTTTTTT. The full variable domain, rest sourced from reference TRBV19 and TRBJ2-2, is DGGITQSPKYLFRKEGQNVTLSCEQNLNHDAMYWYRQDPGQGLRLIYYSQIVNDFQKGDIAEGYSVSREKKESFPLTVTSAQKNPTAFYLCASSIGQGNTGELFFGEGSRLTVL.

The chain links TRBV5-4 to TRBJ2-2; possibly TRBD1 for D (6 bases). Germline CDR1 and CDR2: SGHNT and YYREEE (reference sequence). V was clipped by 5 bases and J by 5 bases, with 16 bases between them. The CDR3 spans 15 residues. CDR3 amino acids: CASSQQGFTTGELFF. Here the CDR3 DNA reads TGTGCCAGCAGTCAACAGGGTTTCACGACCGGGGAGCTGTTTTTT.

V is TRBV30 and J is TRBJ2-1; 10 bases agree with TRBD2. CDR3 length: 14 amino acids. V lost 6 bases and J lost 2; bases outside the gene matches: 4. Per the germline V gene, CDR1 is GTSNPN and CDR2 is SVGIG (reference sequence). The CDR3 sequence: CACKREGPYNEQFF. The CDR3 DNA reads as TGTGCCTGTAAGCGGGAGGGCCCCTACAATGAGCAGTTCTTC.

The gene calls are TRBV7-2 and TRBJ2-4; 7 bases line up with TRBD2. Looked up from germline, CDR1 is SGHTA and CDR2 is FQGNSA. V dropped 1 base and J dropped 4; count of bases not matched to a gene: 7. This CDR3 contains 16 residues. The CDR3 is CASSLGSASGKNIQYF. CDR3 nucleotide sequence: TGTGCCAGCAGCTTAGGATCGGCTAGCGGAAAAAACATTCAGTACTTC.

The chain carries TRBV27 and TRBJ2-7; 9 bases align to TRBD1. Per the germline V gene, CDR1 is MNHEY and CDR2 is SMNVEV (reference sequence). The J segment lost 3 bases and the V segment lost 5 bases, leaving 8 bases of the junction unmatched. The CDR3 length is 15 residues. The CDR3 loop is CASSLGTGHLYEQYF. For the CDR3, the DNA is TGTGCCAGCAGTCTCGGGACAGGGCACCTCTACGAGCAGTACTTC.